The next 3 T cell receptor beta chains were all read from a single sample in a study of identical twins. TCRdb re-called the 5' RACE reads with MiXCR, one entry per CDR3 protein. The top ten clones hold 1.5% to 2% of a sample with 750,000 to 950,000 distinct CDR3 sequences, about 12% of them seen once. Another study also made use of these data, one on yellow fever vaccine responses in identical twins.

Input material: PBMCs. The receptors were sampled from a woman under 30 in good health.

The chain recombines TRBV10-3 with TRBJ2-5, with D perhaps matching TRBD1 (6 bases). Trimming left V 6 bases short and J 3 bases short, with 11 bases between. CDR1 ENHRY and CDR2 SYGVKD come from the germline V gene. The CDR3 consists of 13 residues. CDR3: CAIRADRKETQYF. CDR3 sequence (DNA): TGTGCCATCAGAGCAGACAGGAAAGAGACCCAGTACTTC.

This clonotype appeared many times. The V call is TRBV24-1, the J call TRBJ2-1; D is undetermined. This CDR3 has 16 residues. Germline CDR1 and CDR2: KGHDR and SFDVKD. Trimming removed 2 bases at V and 0 bases at J, with 10 bases between. CDR3 coding DNA: TGTGCCACCAGTGATTCGGACGCAAGCTCCTACAATGAGCAGTTCTTC. Translation: CATSDSDASSYNEQFF.

The chain couples TRBV27 to TRBJ2-1; a possible D gene is TRBD2 (6 bases). The CDR3 consists of 14 residues. The germline V and J ends were trimmed by 7 bases and 7 bases, with 17 bases remaining between them. Germline assignment: CDR1 MNHEY and CDR2 SMNVEV (reference sequence). CDR3 nucleotide sequence: TGTGCCAGCACCGGGGGAGGAAAGTGGAATGAGCAGTTCTTC. It yields the protein CASTGGGKWNEQFF.